This T cell receptor beta chain emerged from a study of cytomegalovirus exposure and HLA in healthy donors. At the level of the study: The approximately 660 first-cohort repertoires shared a platform with the 120 validation repertoires, as reported in a later analysis. Findings and limits, study-wide: Some public TCRs appeared in many individuals, while most sequences were rare. Researchers catalogued roughly 150 TCR beta chains as cytomegalovirus-associated. The TCR clusters that emerged in the first cohort tended, a later analysis found, to co-occur in the 120 or so validation repertoires.

Comment on this clone: What it binds is not known.

Assay used: immunoSEQ multiplex PCR; TCRdb lists only in-frame clones, some missing. The sample contains approximately 200,000 clones, 80% to 90% of which appear only once. The V end was cut by 5 bases, the J end by 7 bases, with 15 bases between. Germline lookup yields CDR1 MDHEN and CDR2 SYDVKM. This CDR3 contains 13 residues. The chain carries TRBV28 and TRBJ2-7; D is perhaps TRBD2 (6 bases). Sample: PBMCs. The sequence was obtained from a young woman in good health and CMV-seronegative. In DNA form, the CDR3 reads TGTGCCAGCAGTATCGGGAGTATGCGGGAGCAGTACTTC. Encoded protein: CASSIGSMREQYF.